Below are 27 T cell receptor beta chains sequenced from a single sample in a study of blood T cell repertoires in COVID-19. The assay was immunoSEQ multiplex PCR, and TCRdb's table has in-frame clones only and misses some. Here the sample spans approximately 120,000 clones, more than 70% being singletons. The specimen was peripheral blood. The receptors here all came from a human donor in a cohort sampled during active COVID-19.

This clone has only a few counts. The chain carries TRBV10-3 and TRBJ2-3, with D hard to call. V lost 6 bases and J lost 3, with 13 bases in between. The CDR3 covers 14 residues. The germline V gene encodes CDR1 ENHRY and CDR2 SYGVKD. The CDR3 loop reads CAIRTMETTDTQYF. The CDR3 nucleotides are TGTGCCATCAGAACTATGGAAACTACAGATACGCAGTATTTT.

This clone appeared once. The rearrangement links TRBV5-5 to TRBJ1-1; the D gene is possibly TRBD1 (6 bases). Trimming pared 3 bases from V and 1 base from J, leaving 13 bases between. The CDR3 has 15 residues. CDR1 is SGHKS and CDR2 is YYEKEE in the germline V gene (reference sequence). CDR3 DNA sequence: TGTGCCAGCAGCTCCACCGGGACATCGAACACTGAAGCTTTCTTT. Translation gives CASSSTGTSNTEAFF.

This clone has a single count. This chain connects TRBV11-3 to TRBJ2-7; possibly TRBD2 for D (5 bases). CDR1 and CDR2 from the germline V gene are SGHNT and YENEEA. The ends were cut back, 0 bases at V and 1 base at J, with 7 bases in the middle. This CDR3 is built from 14 residues. CDR3 in DNA: TGTGCCAGCAGCTTAGATCGGAGGTCCTACGAGCAGTACGTC. Residues: CASSLDRRSYEQYV.

The chain employs TRBV30 and TRBJ1-6, with no clear D. V lost 3 bases and J 0 bases, leaving 12 bases between the germline ends. CDR3 length equals 16 residues. Germline V lookup: CDR1 GTSNPN, CDR2 SVGIG (reference sequence). The CDR3 region has the DNA TGTGCCTGGAGGGGAGGGAGCGGCTCCTATAATTCACCCCTCCACTTT. Its translation is CAWRGGSGSYNSPLHF.

In this sample, this clone turned up once. The V gene is TRBV21-1, the J gene TRBJ2-7; the table calls TRBD1, which could not be checked here. TRBV21-1 is recorded as a pseudogene. CDR3 length: 17 amino acids. The CDR3 here is CASSPAWGTGETYEQYV. The DNA for the CDR3 is TGTGCCAGCAGCCCAGCGTGGGGGACAGGGGAAACCTACGAGCAGTACGTC.

The V and J genes are TRBV6-1 and TRBJ2-3; no definite D call. There are 14 residues in the CDR3. Per the germline V gene, CDR1 is MNHNS and CDR2 is SASEGT. Trimming cost V 3 bases and J 3 bases, with 10 bases left between them. The CDR3 DNA sequence: TGTGCCAGCAGTGATTATGGTACAACAGATACGCAGTATTTT. This encodes CASSDYGTTDTQYF.

The J gene is TRBJ2-2, the V gene TRBV9; 8 bases align to TRBD1. The CDR3 covers 15 residues. The trim removed 3 bases at V and 4 bases at J, leaving 5 bases unmatched. Germline CDR1 is SGDLS and CDR2 is YYNGEE. The CDR3 sequence: CASSAGGAGTGELFF. In DNA form, the CDR3 reads TGTGCCAGCAGCGCAGGGGGCGCCGGCACCGGGGAGCTGTTTTTT.

This chain connects TRBV19 to TRBJ2-7; tentative D call: TRBD2 (6 bases). Trimming shortened V by 4 bases and J by 0 bases, and 10 bases separated the two germline ends. The CDR3 sequence is 14 residues long. The germline gives CDR1 LNHDA, CDR2 SQIVND (reference sequence). For the CDR3, the DNA is TGTGCCAGTAGTACGCGGGACGGCTCCTACGAGCAGTACTTC. Its translation is CASSTRDGSYEQYF.

The chain couples TRBV9 to TRBJ2-3; 14 bases agree with TRBD2. The CDR3 is made up of 16 amino acids. Per germline, CDR1 SGDLS and CDR2 YYNGEE. With V trimmed by 3 bases and J by 3 bases, 3 bases remained unmatched. The CDR3: CASSARTSGRTDTQYF. The CDR3 nucleotides are TGTGCCAGCAGCGCTCGGACTAGCGGGAGGACAGATACGCAGTATTTT. The entire variable domain, with the rest obtained from reference TRBV9 and TRBJ2-3, is as follows: DSGVTQTPKHLITATGQRVTLRCSPRSGDLSVYWYQQSLDQGLQFLIQYYNGEERAKGNILERFSAQQFPDLHSELNLSSLELGDSALYFCASSARTSGRTDTQYFGPGTRLTVL.

The chain combines TRBV5-1 with TRBJ1-1, with D uncertain. Between the trimmed V and J ends, which lost 4 bases and 3 bases, there was a span of 7 bases. Germline lookup yields CDR1 SGHRS and CDR2 YFSETQ. The CDR3 covers 12 residues. CDR3 DNA: TGCGCCAGCAGCAAGAGGGACACTGAAGCTTTCTTT. Translation gives CASSKRDTEAFF. Looking up the rest from reference TRBV5-1 and TRBJ1-1 gives the full variable domain: KAGVTQTPRYLIKTRGQQVTLSCSPISGHRSVSWYQQTPGQGLQFLFEYFSETQRNKGNFPGRFSGRQFSNSRSEMNVSTLELGDSALYLCASSKRDTEAFFGQGTRLTVV.

The chain combines TRBV11-3 with TRBJ2-3; possible D gene TRBD1, 7 bases. CDR3 length equals 15 residues. V was clipped by 4 bases and J by 1 base, with 12 bases between them. Germline V CDR1 and CDR2: SGHNT, YENEEA. The CDR3 protein is CASSSQGTGTDTQYF. CDR3 nucleotide sequence: TGTGCCAGCAGCTCACAGGGGACTGGCACAGATACGCAGTATTTT.

This clone was seen only a few times. The chain uses TRBV5-6 and TRBJ2-3; 10 positions agree with TRBD2. CDR3 length: 19 amino acids. V shed 4 bases and J 2 bases; nucleotides not matched to a gene: 16. The germline CDR1 and CDR2 sequences are SGHDT and YYEEEE. The CDR3 DNA reads as TGTGCCAGCAGCACCCTAGCGGGAGACCTCCATTCTCACACAGATACGCAGTATTTT. It codes for CASSTLAGDLHSHTDTQYF.

The chain couples TRBV25-1 to TRBJ1-3; no reliable D call. The V end was cut by 3 bases, the J end by 4 bases, with 10 bases between. The CDR3 covers 14 residues. CDR1 is MGHDK, CDR2 SYGVNS, per germline. The CDR3 DNA follows: TGTGCCAGCAGTGATGAGGGTATCGGAAACACCATATATTTT. Amino acids: CASSDEGIGNTIYF.

This clone was counted once. J is TRBJ1-2 and V is TRBV27, with 7 bases identical to TRBD1. With 2 bases clipped from V and 6 bases from J, the junction kept 3 bases outside the gene matches. The CDR3 runs 13 residues. CDR1 is MNHEY, CDR2 SMNVEV, per germline (reference sequence). The CDR3 protein is CASSLRQGHGYTF. The CDR3 DNA sequence: TGTGCCAGCAGTTTACGACAGGGTCATGGCTACACCTTC.

The chain couples TRBV24-1 to TRBJ1-5; 9 bases are shared with TRBD1. The CDR3 length is 14 residues. V was clipped by 9 bases and J by 7 bases; unmatched bases: 9. Germline V gene lookup returns CDR1 KGHDR and CDR2 SFDVKD. CDR3 sequence: CATAGQGTEQPQHF. Written as DNA, the CDR3 is TGTGCCACCGCTGGACAGGGGACGGAGCAGCCCCAGCATTTT.

J is TRBJ2-1 and V is TRBV27; D is ambiguous. CDR1 and CDR2 (germline): MNHEY, SMNVEV (reference sequence). The germline V and J ends were trimmed by 2 bases and 0 bases, with 8 bases remaining between them. This CDR3 is built from 15 residues. This chain's CDR3 is CASSLSRSSYNEQFF. CDR3 bases: TGTGCCAGCAGTTTAAGTCGGAGCTCCTACAATGAGCAGTTCTTC.

The chain combines TRBV6-2 or TRBV6-3 with TRBJ2-4, with 10 bases lining up with TRBD1. This CDR3 spans 18 amino acids. The V gene's germline CDR1 is MNHEY and CDR2 SVGEGT. V lost 2 bases and J lost 0; bases outside the gene matches: 7. As DNA, the CDR3 is TGTGCCAGCAGTTACGGACAGGGGGAGGTCCTAGCCAAAAACATTCAGTACTTC. Its translation is CASSYGQGEVLAKNIQYF.

The chain links TRBV6-1 to TRBJ2-5; TRBD1 might be the D (5 bases). The CDR3 is 13 amino acids. Trimming took off 2 bases at V and 5 bases at J, with 9 bases between the two ends. Germline-derived CDR1 and CDR2 are MNHNS and SASEGT. The CDR3 DNA reads as TGTGCCAGCAGTGAAAGGGGCCGGGAGACCCAGTACTTC. It is translated as CASSERGRETQYF.

This chain uses TRBV12-3 or TRBV12-4 with TRBJ1-1; unclear D gene. The CDR3 loop spans 11 amino acids. V lost 5 bases and J lost 8, with 9 bases in between. The CDR3: CASSPPGEAFF. For the CDR3, the DNA is TGTGCCAGCAGTCCCCCGGGGGAAGCTTTCTTT.

The chain is built from TRBV2 and TRBJ1-3; D not certain. The germline V gene encodes CDR1 SNHLY and CDR2 FYNNEI. V was shortened by 6 bases and J by 0 bases, with 15 bases between the two germline ends. The CDR3 sequence is 16 residues long. CDR3 nucleotide sequence: TGTGCCAGCAGGCTAGTTAGGAGCCTCTCTGGAAACACCATATATTTT. Encoded protein: CASRLVRSLSGNTIYF.

The chain joins TRBV19 to TRBJ1-2; 9 bases map to TRBD1. This CDR3 is built from 13 residues. CDR1 LNHDA and CDR2 SQIVND come from the germline V gene (reference sequence). After removal of 5 bases from V and 9 bases from J, the junction contained 7 bases not matched to a gene. The DNA for the CDR3 is TGTGCCAGTAGTCAACAGGGGGCGTTGAGCTACACCTTC. Its translation is CASSQQGALSYTF. The entire variable domain, with the rest obtained from reference TRBV19 and TRBJ1-2, is as follows: DGGITQSPKYLFRKEGQNVTLSCEQNLNHDAMYWYRQDPGQGLRLIYYSQIVNDFQKGDIAEGYSVSREKKESFPLTVTSAQKNPTAFYLCASSQQGALSYTFGSGTRLTVV.

The gene calls are TRBV2 and TRBJ1-4; 7 nucleotides agree with TRBD1. V was pared by 4 bases and J by 8 bases, with 7 bases of the junction left unmatched. Germline V gives CDR1 SNHLY, CDR2 FYNNEI. The CDR3 is 14 residues long. The DNA of the CDR3 is TGTGCCAGCAGTGGACAGGGATGGGGCGAAAAACTGTTTTTT. Protein: CASSGQGWGEKLFF.

The rearrangement uses TRBV5-1 and TRBJ2-1, with 7 positions matching TRBD1. After removal of 4 bases from V and 2 bases from J, the junction contained 9 bases not matched to a gene. The CDR3 length is 16 residues. Germline-derived CDR1 and CDR2 are SGHRS and YFSETQ. CDR3 in amino acids: CASSPDRRLPYNEQFF. The CDR3 bases are TGCGCCAGCAGCCCGGACAGGCGGCTTCCCTACAATGAGCAGTTCTTC. The full variable domain, completed using reference TRBV5-1 and TRBJ2-1, is KAGVTQTPRYLIKTRGQQVTLSCSPISGHRSVSWYQQTPGQGLQFLFEYFSETQRNKGNFPGRFSGRQFSNSRSEMNVSTLELGDSALYLCASSPDRRLPYNEQFFGPGTRLTVL.

The chain carries TRBV7-9 and TRBJ2-2; D gene ambiguous. Germline assignment: CDR1 SEHNR and CDR2 FQNEAQ (reference sequence). This CDR3 contains 15 residues. V lost 2 bases and J lost 5, with 12 bases in between. DNA for the CDR3: TGTGCCAGCAGCTTATCCCCGGCCGGGACCGGGGAGCTGTTTTTT. Its translation: CASSLSPAGTGELFF.

This chain links TRBV7-2 with TRBJ2-1; TRBD2 agrees at 12 bases. After removal of 1 base from V and 1 base from J, the junction contained 2 bases not matched to a gene. CDR3 size: 17 residues. CDR1 is SGHTA and CDR2 is FQGNSA in the germline V gene. The CDR3 nucleotides read TGTGCCAGCAGCTTAGGGGGACTAGCGGGTTCCTACAATGAGCAGTTCTTC. The encoded protein is CASSLGGLAGSYNEQFF.

The chain uses TRBV6-1 and TRBJ1-1, with D unclear. CDR3 size: 14 residues. Germline CDR1 reads MNHNS; CDR2 reads SASEGT. V was trimmed by 2 bases and J by 4 bases, leaving 11 bases between them. CDR3 protein: CASSEPGRPTEAFF. The CDR3 DNA reads as TGTGCCAGCAGTGAACCAGGCAGACCCACTGAAGCTTTCTTT.

The gene calls are TRBV27 and TRBJ1-2, with D possibly matching TRBD1 (5 bases). The germline CDR1 and CDR2 sequences are MNHEY and SMNVEV (reference sequence). The germline V and J ends were trimmed by 3 bases and 10 bases, with 12 bases remaining between them. The CDR3 is 12 amino acids. Written as DNA, the CDR3 is TGTGCCAGCAGTTTTGACAGATCATTCTACACCTTC. It is translated as CASSFDRSFYTF.